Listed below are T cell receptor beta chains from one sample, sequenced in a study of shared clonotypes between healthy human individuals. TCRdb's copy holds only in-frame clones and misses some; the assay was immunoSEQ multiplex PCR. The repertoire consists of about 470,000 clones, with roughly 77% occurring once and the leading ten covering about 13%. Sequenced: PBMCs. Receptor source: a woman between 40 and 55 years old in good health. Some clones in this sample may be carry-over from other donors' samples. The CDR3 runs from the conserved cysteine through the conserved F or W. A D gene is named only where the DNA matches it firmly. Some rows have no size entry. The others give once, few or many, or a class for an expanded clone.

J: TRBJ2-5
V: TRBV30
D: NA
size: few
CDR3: CAWGRREETQYF
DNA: TGTGCCTGGGGTCGACGGGAAGAGACCCAGTACTTC

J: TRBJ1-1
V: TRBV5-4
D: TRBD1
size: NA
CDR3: CASSLDRGLAEAFF
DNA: TGTGCCAGCAGCTTGGATAGGGGGCTTGCTGAAGCTTTCTTT

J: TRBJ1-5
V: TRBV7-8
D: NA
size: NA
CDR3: CASSFPNQPQHF
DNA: TGTGCCAGCAGCTTCCCTAATCAGCCCCAGCATTTT

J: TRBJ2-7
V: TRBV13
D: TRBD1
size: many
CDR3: CASSSAEDRSYEQYF
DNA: TGTGCCAGCAGCTCAGCGGAGGACAGGTCCTACGAGCAGTACTTC

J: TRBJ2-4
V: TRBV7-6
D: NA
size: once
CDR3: CASSLGEGRYIQYF
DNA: TGTGCCAGCAGCTTAGGAGAGGGTCGGTACATTCAGTACTTC

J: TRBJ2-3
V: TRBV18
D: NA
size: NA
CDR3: CASSPAIGPRYTQYF
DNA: TGTGCCAGCTCCCCAGCAATCGGACCGAGGTATACGCAGTATTTT

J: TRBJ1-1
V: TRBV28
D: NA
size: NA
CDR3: CASSPAEGTEAFF
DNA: TGTGCCAGCAGTCCGGCAGAGGGTACTGAAGCTTTCTTT

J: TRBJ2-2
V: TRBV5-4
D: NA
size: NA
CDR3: CASSGETTGELFF
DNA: TGTGCCAGCAGCGGGGAAACCACCGGGGAGCTGTTTTTT

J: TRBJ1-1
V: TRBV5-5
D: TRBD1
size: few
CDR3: CASSWLGTGMGSTEAFF
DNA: TGTGCCAGCAGCTGGTTGGGGACAGGGATGGGGAGCACTGAAGCTTTCTTT

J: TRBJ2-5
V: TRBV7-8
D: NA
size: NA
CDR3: CASSSGPSAQETQYF
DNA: TGTGCCAGCAGCTCCGGCCCAAGCGCCCAAGAGACCCAGTACTTC

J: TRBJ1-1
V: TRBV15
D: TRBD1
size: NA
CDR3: CATQRDRGNTEAFF
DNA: TGTGCCACGCAGCGGGACAGGGGGAACACTGAAGCTTTCTTT

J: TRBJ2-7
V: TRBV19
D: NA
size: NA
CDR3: CASSIGGGQGLYEQYF
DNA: TGTGCCAGTAGTATCGGGGGTGGGCAGGGACTCTACGAGCAGTACTTC

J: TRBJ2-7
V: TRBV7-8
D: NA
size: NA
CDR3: CASSLNHRYEQYF
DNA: TGTGCCAGCAGCTTAAATCACCGGTACGAGCAGTACTTC

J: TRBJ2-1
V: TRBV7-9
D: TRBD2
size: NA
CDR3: CASSRTSGAYSYNEQFF
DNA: TGTGCCAGCAGCCGAACTAGCGGGGCTTACTCCTACAATGAGCAGTTCTTC

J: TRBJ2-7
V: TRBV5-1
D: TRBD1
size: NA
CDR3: CASSLQGWEQYF
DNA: TGCGCCAGCAGCTTACAGGGGTGGGAGCAGTACTTC

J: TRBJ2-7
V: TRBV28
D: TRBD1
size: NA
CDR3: CASSTGTGGLYEQYF
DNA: TGTGCCAGCAGTACCGGGACAGGGGGTCTCTACGAGCAGTACTTC